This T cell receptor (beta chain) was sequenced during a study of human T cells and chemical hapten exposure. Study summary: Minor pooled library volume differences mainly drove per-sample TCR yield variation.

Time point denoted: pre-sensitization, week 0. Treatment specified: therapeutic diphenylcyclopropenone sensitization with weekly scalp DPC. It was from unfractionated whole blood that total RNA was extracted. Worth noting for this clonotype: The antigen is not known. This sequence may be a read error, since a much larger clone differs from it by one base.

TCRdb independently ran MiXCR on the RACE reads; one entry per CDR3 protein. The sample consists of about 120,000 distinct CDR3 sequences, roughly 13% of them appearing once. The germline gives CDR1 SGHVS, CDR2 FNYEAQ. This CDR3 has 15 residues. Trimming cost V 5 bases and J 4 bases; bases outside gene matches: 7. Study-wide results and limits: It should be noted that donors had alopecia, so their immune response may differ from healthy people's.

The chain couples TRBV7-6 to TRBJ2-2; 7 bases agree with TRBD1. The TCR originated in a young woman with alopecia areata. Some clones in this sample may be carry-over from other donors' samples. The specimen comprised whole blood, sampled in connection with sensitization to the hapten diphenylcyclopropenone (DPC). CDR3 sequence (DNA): TGTGCCAGCAGCCTTCAGGGGGTCGTCACCGGGGAGCTGTTTTTT. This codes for CASSLQGVVTGELFF.